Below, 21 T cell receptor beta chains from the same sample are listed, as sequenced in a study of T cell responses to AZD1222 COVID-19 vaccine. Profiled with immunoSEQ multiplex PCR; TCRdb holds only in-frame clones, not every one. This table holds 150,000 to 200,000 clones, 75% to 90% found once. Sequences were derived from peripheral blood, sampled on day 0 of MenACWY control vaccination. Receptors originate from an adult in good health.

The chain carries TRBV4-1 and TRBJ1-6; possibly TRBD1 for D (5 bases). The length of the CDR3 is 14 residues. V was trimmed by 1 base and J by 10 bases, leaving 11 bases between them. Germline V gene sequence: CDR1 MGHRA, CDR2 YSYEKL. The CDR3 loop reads CASSQGGGRSPLHF. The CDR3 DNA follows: TGCGCCAGCAGCCAAGGGGGGGGTCGGTCACCCCTCCACTTT.

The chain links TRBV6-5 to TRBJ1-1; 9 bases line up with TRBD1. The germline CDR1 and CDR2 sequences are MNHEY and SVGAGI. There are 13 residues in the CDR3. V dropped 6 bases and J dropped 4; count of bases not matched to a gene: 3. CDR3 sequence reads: CASSGTGITEAFF. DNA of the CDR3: TGTGCCAGCAGCGGGACAGGGATCACTGAAGCTTTCTTT.

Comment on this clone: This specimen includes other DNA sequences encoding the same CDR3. In DNA, the CDR3 is TGCGCCAGCAGGGAGGCTAGCGGGAGCTACGAGCAGTACTTC. Amino acid sequence: CASREASGSYEQYF. This chain links TRBV5-1 with TRBJ2-7; 10 bases line up with TRBD2. J gave up 3 bases and V 5 bases, and 5 bases lay outside the gene matches. CDR1 and CDR2 from the germline V gene are SGHRS and YFSETQ. There are 14 residues in the CDR3.

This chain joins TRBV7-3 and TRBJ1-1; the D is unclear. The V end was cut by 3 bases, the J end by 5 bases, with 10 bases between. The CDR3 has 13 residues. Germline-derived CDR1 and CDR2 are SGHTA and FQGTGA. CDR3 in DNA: TGTGCCAGCAGCTTTGGTGAGAGGACTGAAGCTTTCTTT. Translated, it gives CASSFGERTEAFF.

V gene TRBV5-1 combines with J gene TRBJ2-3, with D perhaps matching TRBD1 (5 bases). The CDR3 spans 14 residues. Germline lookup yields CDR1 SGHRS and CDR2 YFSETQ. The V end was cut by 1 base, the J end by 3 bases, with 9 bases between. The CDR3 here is CASSLFAGTDTQYF. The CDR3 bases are TGCGCCAGCAGCTTGTTCGCAGGGACAGATACGCAGTATTTT.

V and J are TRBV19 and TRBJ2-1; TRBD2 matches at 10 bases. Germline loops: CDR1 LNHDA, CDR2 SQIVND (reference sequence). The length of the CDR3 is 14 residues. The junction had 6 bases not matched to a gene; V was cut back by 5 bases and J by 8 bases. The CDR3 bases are TGTGCCAGTAGTGAACTAGCGGGACTGTATGAGCAGTTCTTC. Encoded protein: CASSELAGLYEQFF.

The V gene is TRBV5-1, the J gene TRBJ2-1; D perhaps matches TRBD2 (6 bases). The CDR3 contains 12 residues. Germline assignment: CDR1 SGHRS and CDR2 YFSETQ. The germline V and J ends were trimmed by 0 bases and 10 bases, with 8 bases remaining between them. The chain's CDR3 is CASSLGDWEQFF. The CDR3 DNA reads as TGCGCCAGCAGCTTGGGGGACTGGGAGCAGTTCTTC.

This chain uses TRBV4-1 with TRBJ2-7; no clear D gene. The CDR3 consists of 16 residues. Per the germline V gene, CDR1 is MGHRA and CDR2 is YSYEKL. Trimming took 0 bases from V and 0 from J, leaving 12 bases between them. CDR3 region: CASSQELTSDSYEQYF. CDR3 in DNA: TGCGCCAGCAGCCAAGAATTAACGTCCGACTCCTACGAGCAGTACTTC.

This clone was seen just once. CDR3 sequence reads: CASSPDSSEAFF. The CDR3 nucleotides read TGCGCCAGCAGCCCTGACAGTAGCGAAGCTTTCTTT. J is TRBJ1-1 and V is TRBV4-1, with D tentatively TRBD1 (5 bases). This CDR3 has 12 residues. Trimming removed 4 bases at V and 8 bases at J, with 11 bases between. Germline CDR1 is MGHRA and CDR2 is YSYEKL.

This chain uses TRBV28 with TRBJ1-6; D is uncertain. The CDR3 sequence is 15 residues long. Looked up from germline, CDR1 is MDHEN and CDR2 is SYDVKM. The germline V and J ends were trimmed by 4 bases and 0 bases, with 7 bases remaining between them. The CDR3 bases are TGTGCCAGCAGTTGGGATAGCTCCTATAATTCACCCCTCCACTTT. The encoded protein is CASSWDSSYNSPLHF.

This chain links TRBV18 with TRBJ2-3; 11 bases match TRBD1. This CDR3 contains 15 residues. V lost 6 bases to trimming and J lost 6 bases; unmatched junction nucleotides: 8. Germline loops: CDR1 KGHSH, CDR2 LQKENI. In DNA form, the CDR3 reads TGTGCCAGCTCCCCTGGACAGGGGGCAGGGGATACGCAGTATTTT. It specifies CASSPGQGAGDTQYF.

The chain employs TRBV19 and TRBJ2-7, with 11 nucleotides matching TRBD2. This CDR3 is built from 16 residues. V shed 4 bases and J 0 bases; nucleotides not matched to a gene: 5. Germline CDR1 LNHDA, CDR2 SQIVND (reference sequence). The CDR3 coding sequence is TGTGCCAGTAGTAAACTAGCGGGGGTCAGCTCCTACGAGCAGTACTTC. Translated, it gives CASSKLAGVSSYEQYF. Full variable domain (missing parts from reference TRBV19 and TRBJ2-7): DGGITQSPKYLFRKEGQNVTLSCEQNLNHDAMYWYRQDPGQGLRLIYYSQIVNDFQKGDIAEGYSVSREKKESFPLTVTSAQKNPTAFYLCASSKLAGVSSYEQYFGPGTRLTVT.

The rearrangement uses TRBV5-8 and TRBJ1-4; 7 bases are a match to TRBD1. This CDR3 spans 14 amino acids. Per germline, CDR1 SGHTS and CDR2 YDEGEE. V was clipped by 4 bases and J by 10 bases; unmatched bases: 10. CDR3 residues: CASSPTGSKGKLFF. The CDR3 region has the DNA TGTGCCAGCAGCCCGACAGGGTCCAAGGGAAAACTGTTTTTT. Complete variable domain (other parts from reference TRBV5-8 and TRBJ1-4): EAGVTQSPTHLIKTRGQQATLRCSPISGHTSVYWYQQALGLGLQFLLWYDEGEERNRGNFPPRFSGRQFPNYSSELNVNALELEDSALYLCASSPTGSKGKLFFGSGTQLSVL.

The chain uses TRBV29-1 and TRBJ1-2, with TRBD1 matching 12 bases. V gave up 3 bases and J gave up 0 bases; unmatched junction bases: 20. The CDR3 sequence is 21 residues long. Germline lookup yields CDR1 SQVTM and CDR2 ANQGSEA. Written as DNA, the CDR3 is TGCAGCGTTGAGGCGATAGGGGACAGGGGGCTCCTCCTAGGAGCTAACTATGGCTACACCTTC. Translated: CSVEAIGDRGLLLGANYGYTF.

The CDR3 loop reads CAISEEDTSSYEQYF. CDR3 nucleotides: TGTGCCATCAGTGAAGAGGATACAAGCTCCTACGAGCAGTACTTC. The chain joins TRBV10-3 to TRBJ2-7, with D uncertain. Trimming removed 3 bases at V and 0 bases at J, with 12 bases between. Germline loops: CDR1 ENHRY, CDR2 SYGVKD. The CDR3 runs 15 residues.

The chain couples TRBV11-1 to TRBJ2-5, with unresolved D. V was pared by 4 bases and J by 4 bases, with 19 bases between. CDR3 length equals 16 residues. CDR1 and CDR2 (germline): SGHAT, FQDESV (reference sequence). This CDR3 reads CASSSPLTGVGETQYF. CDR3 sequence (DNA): TGTGCCAGCAGCTCACCACTAACTGGGGTGGGAGAGACCCAGTACTTC.

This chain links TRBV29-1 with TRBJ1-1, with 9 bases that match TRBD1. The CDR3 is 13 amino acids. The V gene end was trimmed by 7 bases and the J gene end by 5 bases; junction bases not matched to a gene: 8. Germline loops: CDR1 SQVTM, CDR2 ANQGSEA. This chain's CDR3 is CSASTGGGTEAFF. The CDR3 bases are TGCAGCGCCTCGACAGGGGGGGGGACTGAAGCTTTCTTT.

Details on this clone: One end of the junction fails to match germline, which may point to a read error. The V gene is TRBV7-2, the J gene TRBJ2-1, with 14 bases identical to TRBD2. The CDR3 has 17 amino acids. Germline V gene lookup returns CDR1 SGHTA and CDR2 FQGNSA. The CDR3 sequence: CASSSRARGLAGDFWVF. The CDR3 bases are TGTGCCAGCAGCTCCAGGGCCCGGGGACTAGCGGGAGATTTCTGGGTCTTC.

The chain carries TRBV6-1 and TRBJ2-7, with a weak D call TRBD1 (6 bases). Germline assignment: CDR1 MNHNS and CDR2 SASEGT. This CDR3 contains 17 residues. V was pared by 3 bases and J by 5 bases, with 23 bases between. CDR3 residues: CASSETHKGWGPHEQYF. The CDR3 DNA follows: TGTGCCAGCAGTGAGACCCATAAGGGGTGGGGGCCCCACGAGCAGTACTTC.

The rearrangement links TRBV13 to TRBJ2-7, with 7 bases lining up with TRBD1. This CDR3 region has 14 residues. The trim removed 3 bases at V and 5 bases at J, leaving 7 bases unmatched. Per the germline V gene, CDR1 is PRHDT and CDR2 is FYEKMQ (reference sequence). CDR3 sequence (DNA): TGTGCCAGCAGCTTCCAGGGGGTAAAACACGAGCAGTACTTC. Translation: CASSFQGVKHEQYF. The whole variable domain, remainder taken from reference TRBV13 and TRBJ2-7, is AAGVIQSPRHLIKEKRETATLKCYPIPRHDTVYWYQQGPGQDPQFLISFYEKMQSDKGSIPDRFSAQQFSDYHSELNMSSLELGDSALYFCASSFQGVKHEQYFGPGTRLTVT.

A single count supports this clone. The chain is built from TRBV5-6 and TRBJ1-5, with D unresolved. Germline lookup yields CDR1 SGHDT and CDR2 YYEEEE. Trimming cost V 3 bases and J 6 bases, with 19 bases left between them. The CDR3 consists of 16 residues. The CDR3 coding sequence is TGTGCCAGCAGCTATATGGCCGGCGTAGCGGGTCAGCCCCAGCATTTT. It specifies CASSYMAGVAGQPQHF.